Presented here are 17 T cell receptor beta chains from one specimen sequenced in a study of blood T cell repertoires in COVID-19. Repertoires were generated with immunoSEQ multiplex PCR, while TCRdb's copy carries only in-frame clones and drops some. Here the sample spans around 200,000 clones, around four fifths being singletons. Sequenced material: peripheral blood. These receptors came from a man aged 45-60 years with active or convalescent COVID-19.

This sequence joins TRBV9 and TRBJ2-1; D is unclear. There are 12 residues in the CDR3. V lost 3 bases, J lost 9 bases, and 10 bases lay in between. Germline V CDR1 and CDR2: SGDLS, YYNGEE. CDR3 amino acids: CASSALQAEQFF. In DNA form, the CDR3 reads TGTGCCAGCAGCGCCCTTCAGGCTGAGCAGTTCTTC. The full variable domain, its missing parts supplied by reference TRBV9 and TRBJ2-1, is DSGVTQTPKHLITATGQRVTLRCSPRSGDLSVYWYQQSLDQGLQFLIQYYNGEERAKGNILERFSAQQFPDLHSELNLSSLELGDSALYFCASSALQAEQFFGPGTRLTVL.

The chain recombines TRBV11-2 with TRBJ1-4, with TRBD1 as a possible D gene (5 bases). V lost 5 bases and J lost 8, with 21 bases in between. From germline, CDR1 is SGHAT and CDR2 FQNNGV. The CDR3 spans 16 residues. Here the CDR3 DNA reads TGTGCCAGCAGCCCCAGTTATGGGGGGTCTTTAGAAAAACTGTTTTTT. Translating gives CASSPSYGGSLEKLFF. Full variable domain (missing parts from reference TRBV11-2 and TRBJ1-4): EAGVAQSPRYKIIEKRQSVAFWCNPISGHATLYWYQQILGQGPKLLIQFQNNGVVDDSQLPKDRFSAERLKGVDSTLKIQPAKLEDSAVYLCASSPSYGGSLEKLFFGSGTQLSVL.

The chain employs TRBV27 and TRBJ1-2; no firm D call. Per germline, CDR1 MNHEY and CDR2 SMNVEV (reference sequence). This CDR3 region has 12 residues. Trimming left V 8 bases short and J 0 bases short, with 7 bases between. CDR3 nucleotide sequence: TGTGCCAGCGTAGATGCTAACTATGGCTACACCTTC. Its translation is CASVDANYGYTF.

The gene calls are TRBV7-6 and TRBJ1-3; no reliable D call. CDR1 is SGHVS and CDR2 is FNYEAQ in the germline V gene. V gave up 5 bases and J gave up 0 bases, with 11 bases separating them. The CDR3 spans 15 residues. The CDR3 nucleotides are TGTGCCAGCAGCCAGACACCTATCTCTGGAAACACCATATATTTT. Its translation: CASSQTPISGNTIYF.

The V and J genes are TRBV4-1 and TRBJ1-1; no clear D gene. Trimming took 2 bases from V and 5 from J, leaving 15 bases between them. Germline lookup yields CDR1 MGHRA and CDR2 YSYEKL. The CDR3 totals 15 residues. The CDR3 sequence: CASSQWLMGGTEAFF. Here the CDR3 DNA reads TGCGCCAGCAGCCAATGGTTGATGGGAGGGACTGAAGCTTTCTTT.

V usage is TRBV6-2 or TRBV6-3 and J usage is TRBJ2-1; 10 nucleotides line up with TRBD1. From germline, CDR1 is MNHEY and CDR2 SVGEGT. Trimming took 5 bases from V and 4 from J; bases not matched to a gene: 8. The CDR3 extends over 16 amino acids. CDR3 protein: CASSPPTGGMYNEQFF. DNA of the CDR3: TGTGCCAGCAGTCCCCCGACAGGGGGCATGTACAATGAGCAGTTCTTC.

The rearrangement links TRBV5-6 to TRBJ1-1; D unresolved. The CDR3 extends over 13 amino acids. The V gene's germline CDR1 is SGHDT and CDR2 YYEEEE. V was shortened by 0 bases and J by 8 bases, with 11 bases between the two germline ends. DNA of the CDR3: TGTGCCAGCAGCTTGGTGGGCCACTCAGAAGCTTTCTTT. It yields the protein CASSLVGHSEAFF.

The rearrangement joins TRBV19 to TRBJ1-5; 10 nucleotides match TRBD1. This CDR3 is built from 17 residues. Per the germline V gene, CDR1 is LNHDA and CDR2 is SQIVND (reference sequence). V lost 5 bases, J lost 0 bases, and 7 bases stayed unmatched. This CDR3 reads CASSSPDRGRSNQPQHF. DNA for the CDR3: TGTGCCAGTAGTTCCCCCGACAGGGGGCGTAGCAATCAGCCCCAGCATTTT.

As DNA, the CDR3 is TGTGCCTGGAATCAGGGGGCGCGCGACGAGCAGTACTTC. Its protein product is CAWNQGARDEQYF. The genes are TRBV30 and TRBJ2-7; the match to TRBD1 covers 8 bases. Trimming took 4 bases from V and 5 from J; bases not matched to a gene: 7. The germline V gene has CDR1 GTSNPN and CDR2 SVGIG (reference sequence). The CDR3 loop spans 13 amino acids.

The chain uses TRBV7-9 and TRBJ1-5; TRBD1 is a possible D gene (6 bases). Germline CDR1 SEHNR, CDR2 FQNEAQ (reference sequence). The length of the CDR3 is 13 residues. V lost 8 bases to trimming and J lost 5 bases, with 13 bases between them. The DNA of the CDR3 is TGTGCCAGCGCCGTCCAGGGGTATCAGCCCCAGCATTTT. As protein: CASAVQGYQPQHF.

J is TRBJ2-7 and V is TRBV19; D might be TRBD1 (5 bases). Germline CDR1 reads LNHDA; CDR2 reads SQIVND (reference sequence). Deletions cut 0 bases from V and 2 bases from J, with 11 bases between. The CDR3 totals 15 residues. The CDR3 spells CASSIDWGRTYEQYF. The CDR3 bases are TGTGCCAGTAGTATAGATTGGGGCAGGACCTACGAGCAGTACTTC. The full variable domain, its missing parts supplied by reference TRBV19 and TRBJ2-7, is DGGITQSPKYLFRKEGQNVTLSCEQNLNHDAMYWYRQDPGQGLRLIYYSQIVNDFQKGDIAEGYSVSREKKESFPLTVTSAQKNPTAFYLCASSIDWGRTYEQYFGPGTRLTVT.

V gene TRBV28 combines with J gene TRBJ2-5, with no clear D. From germline, CDR1 is MDHEN and CDR2 SYDVKM. V was clipped by 4 bases and J by 2 bases, with 8 bases between them. The CDR3 spans 13 residues. DNA for the CDR3: TGTGCCAGCAGTTATAGTTTGCAAGAGACCCAGTACTTC. The encoded protein is CASSYSLQETQYF. The entire variable domain, with the rest obtained from reference TRBV28 and TRBJ2-5, is as follows: DVKVTQSSRYLVKRTGEKVFLECVQDMDHENMFWYRQDPGLGLRLIYFSYDVKMKEKGDIPEGYSVSREKKERFSLILESASTNQTSMYLCASSYSLQETQYFGPGTRLLVL.

V is TRBV9 and J is TRBJ2-1; possible D gene TRBD2, 6 bases. Trimming left V 3 bases short and J 6 bases short, with 16 bases between. The CDR3 consists of 15 residues. CDR1 is SGDLS and CDR2 is YYNGEE in the germline V gene. The CDR3 region has the DNA TGTGCCAGCAGCGAACACCCGGGACTGTTCAATGAGCAGTTCTTC. Its translation is CASSEHPGLFNEQFF.

The chain carries TRBV2 and TRBJ1-1; 7 bases map to TRBD1. The junction had 2 bases not matched to a gene; V was cut back by 1 base and J by 0 bases. Germline values: CDR1 SNHLY, CDR2 FYNNEI. CDR3 length equals 15 residues. The CDR3 region has the DNA TGTGCCAGCAGTGAAGAGGGGGCGGTGAACACTGAAGCTTTCTTT. Translated, it gives CASSEEGAVNTEAFF. Together with reference TRBV2 and TRBJ1-1, the CDR3 gives the full variable domain: EPEVTQTPSHQVTQMGQEVILRCVPISNHLYFYWYRQILGQKVEFLVSFYNNEISEKSEIFDDQFSVERPDGSNFTLKIRSTKLEDSAMYFCASSEEGAVNTEAFFGQGTRLTVV.

This clone was observed a single time. The chain employs TRBV10-3 and TRBJ1-2, with 10 nucleotides matching TRBD1. Germline trimming cut 0 bases from V and 5 bases from J; bases unmatched to any gene: 3. Germline values: CDR1 ENHRY, CDR2 SYGVKD. This CDR3 spans 15 amino acids. CDR3 coding DNA: TGTGCCATCAGTGAGTCGTGGGACAGGGGATATGGCTACACCTTC. Residues: CAISESWDRGYGYTF.

This clone was observed once. V and J are TRBV6-5 and TRBJ1-5; 10 nucleotides line up with TRBD1. The CDR3 sequence is 13 residues long. Per germline, CDR1 MNHEY and CDR2 SVGAGI. J was trimmed by 7 bases and V by 5 bases; bases with no gene match: 2. CDR3: CASSRDRGQPQHF. CDR3 in DNA: TGTGCCAGCAGTCGGGACAGGGGACAGCCCCAGCATTTT.

The chain is built from TRBV7-2 and TRBJ1-5, with TRBD1 matching 9 bases. Germline lookup yields CDR1 SGHTA and CDR2 FQGNSA. V gave up 1 base and J gave up 7 bases; unmatched junction bases: 5. The CDR3 runs to 15 residues. CDR3 bases: TGTGCCAGCAGCTTAGTAGGGACAGGGAACCAGCCCCAGCATTTT. It yields the protein CASSLVGTGNQPQHF.